These 24 T cell receptor beta chains were all obtained from the same sample, sequenced in a study of technical replicates of blood from several donors. Libraries were prepared by immunoSEQ multiplex PCR; TCRdb keeps only in-frame clonotypes and omits some of them. The table records about 81,000 clones, about 81% of them present only once. Sequences were obtained from PBMCs. These receptors came from a human donor in good health. Some clones in this sample may be carry-over from other donors' samples.

V usage is TRBV9 and J usage is TRBJ2-3, with D maybe TRBD2 (7 bases). The germline V gene has CDR1 SGDLS and CDR2 YYNGEE. Trimming removed 4 bases at V and 0 bases at J, with 15 bases between. This CDR3 is 16 amino acids long. CDR3 nucleotide sequence: TGTGCCAGCAGCTTTGGGCGGGGGCTTAGCACAGATACGCAGTATTTT. Its protein product is CASSFGRGLSTDTQYF.

This clone was seen a single time. This chain joins TRBV6-1 and TRBJ1-1; 10 nucleotides line up with TRBD1. The CDR3 has 17 residues. Germline V gene data show CDR1 as MNHNS and CDR2 as SASEGT. The V and J ends lost 0 bases and 4 bases, in that order; junction bases with no gene match: 8. This CDR3 reads CASSEAGTGAGGTEAFF. The CDR3 DNA is TGTGCCAGCAGTGAAGCAGGGACAGGGGCCGGGGGCACTGAAGCTTTCTTT.

The gene calls are TRBV7-2 and TRBJ2-1; D is undetermined. Germline lookup yields CDR1 SGHTA and CDR2 FQGNSA. V was trimmed by 1 base and J by 3 bases, leaving 7 bases between them. The length of the CDR3 is 14 residues. This CDR3 reads CASSLEQVYNEQFF. The CDR3 region has the DNA TGTGCCAGCAGCTTAGAGCAGGTCTACAATGAGCAGTTCTTC.

The count of this clone is one. The rearrangement links TRBV7-2 to TRBJ2-1, with D unclear. The germline V gene encodes CDR1 SGHTA and CDR2 FQGNSA. Trimming stripped 4 bases from V and 0 bases from J, with 10 bases between. This CDR3 contains 15 residues. As DNA, the CDR3 is TGTGCCAGCAGCTCTTTCCCGAGCTCCTACAATGAGCAGTTCTTC. This encodes CASSSFPSSYNEQFF.

This clone was seen more than once but under ten times. This chain uses TRBV7-8 with TRBJ2-4; possibly TRBD2 for D (6 bases). Trimming took off 1 base at V and 9 bases at J, with 10 bases between the two ends. The V gene's germline CDR1 is SGHVS and CDR2 FQNEAQ. This CDR3 has 13 amino acids. The CDR3: CASSLVGLSIQYF. CDR3 sequence (DNA): TGTGCCAGCAGCTTAGTGGGACTTAGCATTCAGTACTTC.

The V and J genes are TRBV29-1 and TRBJ2-5; D gene unclear. The assigned J gene may be wrong: the sequence end matches TRBJ2-7 better. The CDR3 runs to 14 residues. From germline, CDR1 is SQVTM and CDR2 ANQGSEA. The CDR3 DNA reads as TGCAGCGTTCGTGAGGCCCTGCATACCTACGAGCAGTACTTC. Translated: CSVREALHTYEQYF.

The chain uses TRBV4-2 and TRBJ2-1; 8 bases align to TRBD1. This CDR3 is 18 amino acids long. V lost 4 bases and J lost 6; bases outside the gene matches: 17. The germline CDR1 and CDR2 sequences are LGHNA and YNFKEQ. CDR3 protein: CASSPTGVRAAGLNEQFF. Here the CDR3 DNA reads TGTGCCAGCAGCCCGACAGGGGTTCGGGCCGCGGGGCTCAATGAGCAGTTCTTC.

This clone was observed once. The rearrangement joins TRBV6-6 to TRBJ2-5, with 9 bases that match TRBD2. With V trimmed by 2 bases and J by 2 bases, 3 bases remained unmatched. Germline V gene sequence: CDR1 MNHNY, CDR2 SVGAGI (reference sequence). CDR3 length equals 15 residues. The DNA of the CDR3 is TGTGCCAGCAGTTACCCCGGACTAGCGCAAGAGACCCAGTACTTC. Protein sequence: CASSYPGLAQETQYF.

This chain joins TRBV9 and TRBJ2-3; a possible D gene is TRBD2 (5 bases). The CDR3 has 14 residues. CDR1 is SGDLS and CDR2 is YYNGEE in the germline V gene. Trimming took 0 bases from V and 8 from J, leaving 13 bases between them. The CDR3 protein is CASSVAAPAVTQYF. CDR3 DNA sequence: TGTGCCAGCAGCGTAGCCGCCCCAGCGGTTACGCAGTATTTT.

The rearrangement joins TRBV6-5 to TRBJ2-1, with 9 nucleotides matching TRBD1. Germline lookup yields CDR1 MNHEY and CDR2 SVGAGI. The CDR3 has 15 amino acids. Trimming cost V 5 bases and J 2 bases; bases outside gene matches: 4. The CDR3 region is CASSKGQGTYNEQFF. CDR3 DNA sequence: TGTGCCAGCAGTAAGGGACAGGGTACCTACAATGAGCAGTTCTTC.

The chain employs TRBV6-1 and TRBJ1-2; D may be TRBD1 (5 bases). The germline V and J ends were trimmed by 2 bases and 0 bases, with 7 bases remaining between them. The CDR3 covers 14 residues. Germline V lookup: CDR1 MNHNS, CDR2 SASEGT. The CDR3 DNA sequence: TGTGCCAGCAGTGAACGGGGGTCTAACTATGGCTACACCTTC. Amino acids: CASSERGSNYGYTF.

V usage is TRBV29-1 and J usage is TRBJ1-2; 7 positions agree with TRBD1. This CDR3 is built from 13 residues. Germline V lookup: CDR1 SQVTM, CDR2 ANQGSEA. V trimming: 7 bases; J trimming: 8 bases; junction bases outside the gene matches: 13. This CDR3 reads CSDHTGESGGYTF. In nucleotides, the CDR3 is TGCAGCGATCATACAGGGGAGTCTGGAGGCTACACCTTC. The full variable domain, with the rest looked up from reference TRBV29-1 and TRBJ1-2, is SAVISQKPSRDICQRGTSLTIQCQVDSQVTMMFWYRQQPGQSLTLIATANQGSEATYESGFVIDKFPISRPNLTFSTLTVSNMSPEDSSIYLCSDHTGESGGYTFGSGTRLTVV.

This rearrangement joins TRBV5-1 to TRBJ2-1; 7 bases are shared with TRBD2. This CDR3 has 16 residues. Germline V gene sequence: CDR1 SGHRS, CDR2 YFSETQ. V shed 0 bases, J shed 3 bases, and the junction held 6 bases outside the gene matches. CDR3 sequence: CASSLASGAFYNEQFF. The CDR3 nucleotides are TGCGCCAGCAGCTTGGCCAGCGGGGCCTTCTACAATGAGCAGTTCTTC.

The chain carries TRBV6-4 and TRBJ1-5; unclear D gene. There are 14 residues in the CDR3. Trimming cost V 6 bases and J 4 bases, with 13 bases left between them. Germline CDR1 and CDR2: MRHNA and SNTAGT. The CDR3 loop is CASRLGGWNQPQHF. For the CDR3, the DNA is TGTGCCAGCAGACTCGGAGGGTGGAATCAGCCCCAGCATTTT.

The rearrangement links TRBV27 to TRBJ2-6; D possibly corresponds to TRBD1 (6 bases). CDR3 length equals 15 residues. V was pared by 3 bases and J by 2 bases, with 8 bases between. Germline V gene lookup returns CDR1 MNHEY and CDR2 SMNVEV (reference sequence). The CDR3 bases are TGTGCCAGCAGTTTTTCAGGGGCTGGGGCCAACGTCCTGACTTTC. Translating it yields CASSFSGAGANVLTF.

V gene TRBV5-1 combines with J gene TRBJ2-7; possibly TRBD1 for D (5 bases). V lost 2 bases and J lost 0, with 12 bases in between. The germline gives CDR1 SGHRS, CDR2 YFSETQ. This CDR3 has 15 amino acids. CDR3 loop: CASSLGHQSSYEQYF. The CDR3 DNA follows: TGCGCCAGCAGCTTAGGACACCAGAGCTCCTACGAGCAGTACTTC.

The chain uses TRBV6-5 and TRBJ2-7; D ambiguous. Trimming left V 2 bases short and J 4 bases short, with 3 bases between. Looked up from germline, CDR1 is MNHEY and CDR2 is SVGAGI. This CDR3 spans 11 amino acids. CDR3: CASSYLYEQYF. The CDR3, as DNA: TGTGCCAGCAGTTACCTGTACGAGCAGTACTTC.

The chain has TRBV7-8 and TRBJ2-5, with 7 bases matching TRBD2. Losses at the gene ends were 8 bases for V and 2 bases for J; bases not matched to a gene: 11. There are 15 residues in the CDR3. Germline CDR1 SGHVS, CDR2 FQNEAQ. The CDR3 region is CASARSLADQETQYF. DNA for the CDR3: TGTGCCAGCGCCCGGTCCCTAGCGGATCAAGAGACCCAGTACTTC.

J is TRBJ1-1 and V is TRBV7-3; D remains ambiguous. CDR3 size: 13 residues. V lost 6 bases and J 1 base, leaving 9 bases between the germline ends. The germline CDR1 and CDR2 sequences are SGHTA and FQGTGA. Here the CDR3 reads CASSKEWNTEAFF. DNA of the CDR3: TGTGCCAGCAGTAAAGAGTGGAACACTGAAGCTTTCTTT.

This clone was counted once. The V call is TRBV10-2, the J call TRBJ1-2, with 9 nucleotides matching TRBD1. Germline V gene lookup returns CDR1 WSHSY and CDR2 SAAADI. The junction had 5 bases not matched to a gene; V was cut back by 5 bases and J by 1 base. This CDR3 spans 15 amino acids. The CDR3 sequence: CASSPGTGHNYGYTF. CDR3 nucleotide sequence: TGCGCCAGCAGTCCTGGGACAGGGCATAACTATGGCTACACCTTC.

The chain recombines TRBV30 with TRBJ2-5; no clear D. The V gene lost 5 bases and the J gene lost 5 bases, with 9 bases spanning the gap. This CDR3 has 11 amino acids. Germline V gene lookup returns CDR1 GTSNPN and CDR2 SVGIG (reference sequence). This CDR3 is CAWGVWETQYF. Here the CDR3 DNA reads TGTGCCTGGGGAGTATGGGAGACCCAGTACTTC.

This clone was observed a single time. This chain joins TRBV27 and TRBJ2-7, with TRBD1 as a possible D gene (5 bases). CDR3 size: 13 residues. V lost 4 bases to trimming and J lost 2 bases, with 9 bases between them. Germline V lookup: CDR1 MNHEY, CDR2 SMNVEV (reference sequence). CDR3 residues: CASSYGRAYEQYF. For the CDR3, the DNA is TGTGCCAGCAGTTATGGCAGGGCCTACGAGCAGTACTTC.

This chain joins TRBV4-2 and TRBJ1-1; TRBD1 is a possible D gene (6 bases). The CDR3 is 15 residues long. The germline CDR1 and CDR2 sequences are LGHNA and YNFKEQ. The ends were cut back, 4 bases at V and 1 base at J, with 13 bases in the middle. This chain's CDR3 is CASSLSTGGNTEAFF. The CDR3 coding sequence is TGTGCCAGCAGCCTTTCGACAGGAGGGAACACTGAAGCTTTCTTT.

The chain uses TRBV15 and TRBJ2-1; D is unresolved. The CDR3 is 13 amino acids. Germline CDR1 reads LNHNV; CDR2 reads YYDKDF (reference sequence). V was pared by 4 bases and J by 4 bases, with 8 bases between. CDR3 region: CATSTHQYNEQFF. The CDR3 nucleotides are TGTGCCACCAGCACCCACCAGTACAATGAGCAGTTCTTC.